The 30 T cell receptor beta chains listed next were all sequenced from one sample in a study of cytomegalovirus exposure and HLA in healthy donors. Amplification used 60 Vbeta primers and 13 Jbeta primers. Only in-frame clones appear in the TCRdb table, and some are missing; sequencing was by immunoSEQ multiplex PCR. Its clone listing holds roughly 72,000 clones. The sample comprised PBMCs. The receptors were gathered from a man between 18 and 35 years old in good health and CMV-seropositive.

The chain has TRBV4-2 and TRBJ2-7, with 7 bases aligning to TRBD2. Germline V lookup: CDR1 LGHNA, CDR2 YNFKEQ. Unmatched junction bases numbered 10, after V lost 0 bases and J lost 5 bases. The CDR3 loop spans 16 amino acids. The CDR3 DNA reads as TGTGCCAGCAGCCAAGATAGTGCGGGAGTAGGCAACGAGCAGTACTTC. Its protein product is CASSQDSAGVGNEQYF.

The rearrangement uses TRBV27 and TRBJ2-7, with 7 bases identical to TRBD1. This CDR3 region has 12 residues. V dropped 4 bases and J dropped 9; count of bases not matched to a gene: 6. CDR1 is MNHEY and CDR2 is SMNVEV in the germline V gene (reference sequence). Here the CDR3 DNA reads TGTGCCAGCAGTTCGGGACAGTACATGCAGTACTTC. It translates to CASSSGQYMQYF.

The DNA of the CDR3 is TGTGCCAGCAGCTTAGTTGGTGTGGCAGGGGGCACTGAAGCTTTCTTT. Translating it yields CASSLVGVAGGTEAFF. The chain recombines TRBV7-6 with TRBJ1-1, with TRBD1 identical over 7 bases. The CDR3 contains 16 residues. The junction had 9 bases not matched to a gene; V was cut back by 1 base and J by 4 bases. Germline CDR1 and CDR2: SGHVS and FNYEAQ.

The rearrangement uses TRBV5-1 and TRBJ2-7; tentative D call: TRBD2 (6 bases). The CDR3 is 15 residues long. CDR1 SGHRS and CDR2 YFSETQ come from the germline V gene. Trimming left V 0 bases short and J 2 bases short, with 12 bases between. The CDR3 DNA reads TGCGCCAGCAGCTTGGCTGGGCGGGATCCCTACGAGCAGTACTTC. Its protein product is CASSLAGRDPYEQYF.

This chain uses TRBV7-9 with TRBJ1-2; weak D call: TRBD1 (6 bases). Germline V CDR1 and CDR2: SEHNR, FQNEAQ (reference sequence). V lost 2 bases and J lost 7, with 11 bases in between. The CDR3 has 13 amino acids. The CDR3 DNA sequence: TGTGCCAGCAGCTTACCAGGGGAGCGTGGCTACACCTTC. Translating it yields CASSLPGERGYTF.

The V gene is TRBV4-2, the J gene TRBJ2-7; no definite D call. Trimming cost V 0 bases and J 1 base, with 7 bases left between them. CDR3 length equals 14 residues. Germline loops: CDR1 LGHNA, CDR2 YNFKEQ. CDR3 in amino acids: CASSQDKQSYEQYF. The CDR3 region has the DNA TGTGCCAGCAGCCAAGACAAACAGTCCTACGAGCAGTACTTC.

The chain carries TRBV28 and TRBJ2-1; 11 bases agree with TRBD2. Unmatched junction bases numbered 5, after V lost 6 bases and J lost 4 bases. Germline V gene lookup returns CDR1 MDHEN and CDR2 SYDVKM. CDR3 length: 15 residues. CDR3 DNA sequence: TGTGCCAGCAGGATTAGCGGGAGGGAATACAATGAGCAGTTCTTC. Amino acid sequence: CASRISGREYNEQFF. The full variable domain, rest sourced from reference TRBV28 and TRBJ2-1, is DVKVTQSSRYLVKRTGEKVFLECVQDMDHENMFWYRQDPGLGLRLIYFSYDVKMKEKGDIPEGYSVSREKKERFSLILESASTNQTSMYLCASRISGREYNEQFFGPGTRLTVL.

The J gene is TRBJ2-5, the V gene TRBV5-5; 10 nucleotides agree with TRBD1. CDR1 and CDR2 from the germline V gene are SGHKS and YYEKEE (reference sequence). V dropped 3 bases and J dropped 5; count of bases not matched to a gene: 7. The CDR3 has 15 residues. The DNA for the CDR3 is TGTGCCAGCAGCTCCGGGACAGGGGATATTGAGACCCAGTACTTC. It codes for CASSSGTGDIETQYF.

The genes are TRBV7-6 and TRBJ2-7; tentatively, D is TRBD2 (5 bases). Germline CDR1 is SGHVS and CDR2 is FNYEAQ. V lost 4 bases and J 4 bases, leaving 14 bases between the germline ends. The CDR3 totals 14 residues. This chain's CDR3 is CASSSTGFAYEQYF. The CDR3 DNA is TGTGCCAGCAGCTCGACGGGGTTCGCTTACGAGCAGTACTTC.

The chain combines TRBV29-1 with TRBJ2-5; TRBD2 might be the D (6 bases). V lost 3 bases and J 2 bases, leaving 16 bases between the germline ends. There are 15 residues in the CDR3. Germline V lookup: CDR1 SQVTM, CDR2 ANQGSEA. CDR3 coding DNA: TGCAGCGTTGATAGTCGATTTGCGGGACAAGAGACCCAGTACTTC. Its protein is CSVDSRFAGQETQYF.

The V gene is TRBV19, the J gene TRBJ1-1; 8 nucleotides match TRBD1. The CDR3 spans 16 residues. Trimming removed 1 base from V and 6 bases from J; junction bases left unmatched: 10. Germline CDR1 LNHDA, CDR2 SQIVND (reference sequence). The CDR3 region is CASSIARTGSGAEAFF. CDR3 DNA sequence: TGTGCCAGTAGTATAGCGCGGACAGGGTCGGGGGCTGAAGCTTTCTTT.

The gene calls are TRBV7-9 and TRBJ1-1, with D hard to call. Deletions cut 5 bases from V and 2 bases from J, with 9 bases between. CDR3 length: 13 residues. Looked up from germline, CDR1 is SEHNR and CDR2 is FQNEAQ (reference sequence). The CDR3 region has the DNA TGTGCCAGCAGCATCCCAGGTAACACTGAAGCTTTCTTT. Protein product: CASSIPGNTEAFF. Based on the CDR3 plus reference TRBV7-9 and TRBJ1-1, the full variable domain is DTGVSQNPRHKITKRGQNVTFRCDPISEHNRLYWYRQTLGQGPEFLTYFQNEAQLEKSRLLSDRFSAERPKGSFSTLEIQRTEQGDSAMYLCASSIPGNTEAFFGQGTRLTVV.

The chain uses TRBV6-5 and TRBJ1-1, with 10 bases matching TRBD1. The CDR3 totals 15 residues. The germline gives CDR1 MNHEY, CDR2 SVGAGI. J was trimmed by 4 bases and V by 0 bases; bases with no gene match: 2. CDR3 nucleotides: TGTGCCAGCAGTTACTCGAGGACAGGGGGCACTGAAGCTTTCTTT. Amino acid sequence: CASSYSRTGGTEAFF.

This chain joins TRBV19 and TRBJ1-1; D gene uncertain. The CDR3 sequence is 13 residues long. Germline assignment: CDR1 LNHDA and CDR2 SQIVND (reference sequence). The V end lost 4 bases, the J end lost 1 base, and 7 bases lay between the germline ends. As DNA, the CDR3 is TGTGCCAGTAGTACTAAATCGAACACTGAAGCTTTCTTT. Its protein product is CASSTKSNTEAFF.

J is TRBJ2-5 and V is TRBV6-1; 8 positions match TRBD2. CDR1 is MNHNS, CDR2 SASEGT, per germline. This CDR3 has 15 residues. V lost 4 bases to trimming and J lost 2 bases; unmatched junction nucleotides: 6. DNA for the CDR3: TGTGCCAGCAGTGTGGGACTAGGGAGGCAAGAGACCCAGTACTTC. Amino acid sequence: CASSVGLGRQETQYF.

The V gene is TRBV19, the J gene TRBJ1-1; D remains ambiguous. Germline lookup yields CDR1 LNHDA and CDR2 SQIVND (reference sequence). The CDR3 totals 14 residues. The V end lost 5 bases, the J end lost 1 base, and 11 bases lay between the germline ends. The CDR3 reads CASSPRSPNTEAFF. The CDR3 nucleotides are TGTGCCAGTAGTCCCCGGTCGCCGAACACTGAAGCTTTCTTT.

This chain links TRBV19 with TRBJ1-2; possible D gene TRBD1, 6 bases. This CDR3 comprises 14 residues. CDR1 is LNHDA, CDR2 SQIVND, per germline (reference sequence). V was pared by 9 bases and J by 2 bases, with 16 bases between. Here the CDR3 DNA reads TGTGCCAGCTTCACAGGGAGAGTCAACTATGGCTACACCTTC. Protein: CASFTGRVNYGYTF.

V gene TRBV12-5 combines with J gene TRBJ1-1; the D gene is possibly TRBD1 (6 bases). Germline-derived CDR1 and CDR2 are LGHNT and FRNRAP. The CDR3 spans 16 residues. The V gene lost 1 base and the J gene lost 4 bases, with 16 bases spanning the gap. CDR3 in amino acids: CASGLAETGRGTEAFF. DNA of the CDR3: TGTGCTAGTGGTTTGGCAGAAACAGGGAGGGGCACTGAAGCTTTCTTT. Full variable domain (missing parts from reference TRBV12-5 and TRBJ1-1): DARVTQTPRHKVTEMGQEVTMRCQPILGHNTVFWYRQTMMQGLELLAYFRNRAPLDDSGMPKDRFSAEMPDATLATLKIQPSEPRDSAVYFCASGLAETGRGTEAFFGQGTRLTVV.

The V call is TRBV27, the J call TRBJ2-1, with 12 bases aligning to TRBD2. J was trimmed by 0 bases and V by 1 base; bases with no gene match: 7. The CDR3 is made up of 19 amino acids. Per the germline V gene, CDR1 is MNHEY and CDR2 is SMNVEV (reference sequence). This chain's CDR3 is CASSLLLAGGPSSYNEQFF. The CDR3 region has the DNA TGTGCCAGCAGTTTATTACTAGCGGGGGGTCCTAGCTCCTACAATGAGCAGTTCTTC.

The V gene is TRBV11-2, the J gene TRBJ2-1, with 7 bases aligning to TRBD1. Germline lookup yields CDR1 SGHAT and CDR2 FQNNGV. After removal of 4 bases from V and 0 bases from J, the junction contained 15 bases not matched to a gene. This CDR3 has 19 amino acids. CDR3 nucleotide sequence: TGTGCCAGCAGCTCCAGGGGGAGTTGGTCTAGGAGCTCCTACAATGAGCAGTTCTTC. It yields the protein CASSSRGSWSRSSYNEQFF.

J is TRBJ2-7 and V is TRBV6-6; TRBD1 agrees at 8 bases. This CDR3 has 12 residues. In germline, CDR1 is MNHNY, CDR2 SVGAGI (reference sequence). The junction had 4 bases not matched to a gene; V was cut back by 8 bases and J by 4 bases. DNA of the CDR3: TGTGCCAGCTACGGACAGGGTTACGAGCAGTACTTC. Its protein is CASYGQGYEQYF.

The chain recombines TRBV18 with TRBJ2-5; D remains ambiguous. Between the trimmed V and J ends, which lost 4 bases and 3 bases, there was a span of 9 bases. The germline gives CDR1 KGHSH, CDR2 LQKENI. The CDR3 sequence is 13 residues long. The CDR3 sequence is CASSLHVEETQYF. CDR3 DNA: TGTGCCAGCTCACTACACGTTGAAGAGACCCAGTACTTC.

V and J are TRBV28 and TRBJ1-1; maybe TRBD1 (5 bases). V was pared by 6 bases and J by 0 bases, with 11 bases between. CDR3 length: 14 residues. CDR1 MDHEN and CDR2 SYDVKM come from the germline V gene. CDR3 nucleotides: TGTGCCAGCAGGCGCAGGGTAATGAACACTGAAGCTTTCTTT. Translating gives CASRRRVMNTEAFF.

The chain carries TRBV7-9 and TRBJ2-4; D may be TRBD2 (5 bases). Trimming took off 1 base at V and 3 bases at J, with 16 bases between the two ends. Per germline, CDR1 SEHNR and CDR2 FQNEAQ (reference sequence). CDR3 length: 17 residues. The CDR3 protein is CASSLEVSIGGKNIQYF. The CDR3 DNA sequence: TGTGCCAGCAGCTTAGAGGTTTCGATCGGAGGCAAAAACATTCAGTACTTC.

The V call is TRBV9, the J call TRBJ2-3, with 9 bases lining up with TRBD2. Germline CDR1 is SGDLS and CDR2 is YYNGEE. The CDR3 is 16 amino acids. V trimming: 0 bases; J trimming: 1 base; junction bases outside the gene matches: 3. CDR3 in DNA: TGTGCCAGCAGCGTAGGGGTAGCGGGGGGCACAGATACGCAGTATTTT. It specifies CASSVGVAGGTDTQYF.

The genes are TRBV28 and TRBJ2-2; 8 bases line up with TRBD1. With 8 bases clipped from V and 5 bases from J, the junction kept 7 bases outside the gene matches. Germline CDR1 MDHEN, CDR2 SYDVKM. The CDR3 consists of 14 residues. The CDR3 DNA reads TGTGCCAGCTTCTCCGGGACAGGTACCGGGGAGCTGTTTTTT. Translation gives CASFSGTGTGELFF.

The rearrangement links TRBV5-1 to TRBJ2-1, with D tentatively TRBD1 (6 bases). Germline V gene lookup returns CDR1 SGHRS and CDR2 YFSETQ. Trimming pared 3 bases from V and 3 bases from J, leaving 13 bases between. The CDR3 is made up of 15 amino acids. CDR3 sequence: CASSSGQGRYNEQFF. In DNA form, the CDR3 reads TGCGCCAGCAGCTCGGGGCAGGGGCGCTACAATGAGCAGTTCTTC.

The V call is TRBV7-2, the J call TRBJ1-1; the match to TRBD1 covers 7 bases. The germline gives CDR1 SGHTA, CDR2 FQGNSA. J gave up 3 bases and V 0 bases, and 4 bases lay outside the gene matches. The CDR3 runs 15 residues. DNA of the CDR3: TGTGCCAGCAGCTTAGCAGGGGGCTTGTACACTGAAGCTTTCTTT. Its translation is CASSLAGGLYTEAFF.

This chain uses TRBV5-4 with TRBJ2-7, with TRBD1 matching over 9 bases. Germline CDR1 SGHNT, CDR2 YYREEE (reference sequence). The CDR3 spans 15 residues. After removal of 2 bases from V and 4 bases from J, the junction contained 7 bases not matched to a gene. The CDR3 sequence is CASSFKRDRAYEQYF. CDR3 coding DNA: TGTGCCAGCAGCTTCAAGAGGGACAGGGCTTACGAGCAGTACTTC.

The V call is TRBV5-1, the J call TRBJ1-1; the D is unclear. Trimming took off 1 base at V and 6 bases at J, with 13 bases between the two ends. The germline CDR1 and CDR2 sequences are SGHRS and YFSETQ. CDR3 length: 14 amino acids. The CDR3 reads CASSLTPTQAEAFF. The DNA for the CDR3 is TGCGCCAGCAGCTTGACACCCACCCAAGCTGAAGCTTTCTTT.